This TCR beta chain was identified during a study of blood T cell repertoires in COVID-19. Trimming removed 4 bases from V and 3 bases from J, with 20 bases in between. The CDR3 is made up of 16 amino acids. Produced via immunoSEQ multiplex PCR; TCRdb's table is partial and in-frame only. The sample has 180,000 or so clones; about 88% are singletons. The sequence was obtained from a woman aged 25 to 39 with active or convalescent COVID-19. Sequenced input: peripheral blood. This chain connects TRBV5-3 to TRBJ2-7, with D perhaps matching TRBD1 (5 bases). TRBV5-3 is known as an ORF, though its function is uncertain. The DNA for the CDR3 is TGTGCCAGAAGCCTCCGCCAGAAAGACAGTCTCTACGAGCAGTACTTC. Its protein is CARSLRQKDSLYEQYF.